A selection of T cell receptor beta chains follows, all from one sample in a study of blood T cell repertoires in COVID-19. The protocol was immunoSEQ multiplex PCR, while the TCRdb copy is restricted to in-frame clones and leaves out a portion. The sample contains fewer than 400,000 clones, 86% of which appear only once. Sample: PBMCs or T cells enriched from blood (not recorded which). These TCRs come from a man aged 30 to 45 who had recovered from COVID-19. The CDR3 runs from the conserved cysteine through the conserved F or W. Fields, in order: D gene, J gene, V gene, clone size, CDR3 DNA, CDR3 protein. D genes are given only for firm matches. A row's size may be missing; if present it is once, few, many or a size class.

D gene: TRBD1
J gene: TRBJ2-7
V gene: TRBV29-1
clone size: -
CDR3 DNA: TGCAGCGTTGGTCAACAGGGGGCCGAGCAGTACTTC
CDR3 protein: CSVGQQGAEQYF

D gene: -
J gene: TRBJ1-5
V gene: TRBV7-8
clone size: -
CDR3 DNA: TGTGCCAGCAGCTTAGGTCGCGGAAGGGGTCAGCCCCAGCATTTT
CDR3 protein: CASSLGRGRGQPQHF

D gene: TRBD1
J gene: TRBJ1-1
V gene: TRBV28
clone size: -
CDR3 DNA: TGTGCCAGCAGGGAGGGACAGGTCCTTGAGCGGAGAGCTTTCTTT
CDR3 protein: CASREGQVLERRAFF

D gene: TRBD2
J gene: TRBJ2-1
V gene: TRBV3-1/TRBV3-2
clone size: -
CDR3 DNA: TGTGCCAGCAGCCAAGATCTCGGGAGGGTCCACAATGAGCAGTTCTTC
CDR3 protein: CASSQDLGRVHNEQFF

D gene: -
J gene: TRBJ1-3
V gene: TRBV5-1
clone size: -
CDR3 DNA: TGCGCCAGCAGCTTGGCTCAGGGGACGGGAAACACCATATATTTT
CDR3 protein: CASSLAQGTGNTIYF

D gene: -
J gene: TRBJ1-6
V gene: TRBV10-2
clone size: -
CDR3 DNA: TGCGCCAGCAGTGAGCCAACAATCTATAATTCACCCCTCCACTTT
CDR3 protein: CASSEPTIYNSPLHF

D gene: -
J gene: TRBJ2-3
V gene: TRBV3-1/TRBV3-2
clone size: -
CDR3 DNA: TGTGCCAGCAGCCAGAGGAGTACAGATACGCAGTATTTT
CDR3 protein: CASSQRSTDTQYF

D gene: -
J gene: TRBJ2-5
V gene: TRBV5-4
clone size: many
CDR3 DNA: TGTGCCAGCAGCTTGGCCGGTAGGGGCCAAGAGACCCAGTACTTC
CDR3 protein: CASSLAGRGQETQYF

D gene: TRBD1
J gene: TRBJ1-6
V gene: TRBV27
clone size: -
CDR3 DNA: TGTGCCAGCAGTTTAAACGACAGGGGAAGCTCCTATAATTCACCCCTCCACTTT
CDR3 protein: CASSLNDRGSSYNSPLHF

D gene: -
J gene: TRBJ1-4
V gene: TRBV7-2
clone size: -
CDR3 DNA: TGTGCCAGCAGCCCCTCCGGGACTAGGCATGAAAAACTGTTTTTT
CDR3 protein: CASSPSGTRHEKLFF

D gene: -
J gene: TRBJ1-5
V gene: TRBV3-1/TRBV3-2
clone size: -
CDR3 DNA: TGTGCCAGCAGCCAAGATTCGGGGGGCGGTCAGCCCCAGCATTTT
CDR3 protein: CASSQDSGGGQPQHF

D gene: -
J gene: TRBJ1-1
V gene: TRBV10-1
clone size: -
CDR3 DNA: TGCGCCAGCAGTAAGACACTGAACACTGAAGCTTTCTTT
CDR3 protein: CASSKTLNTEAFF

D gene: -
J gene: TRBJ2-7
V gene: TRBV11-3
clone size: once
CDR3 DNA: TGTGCCAGCAGCTCGAGGTCGGATTCCTACGAGCAGTACTTC
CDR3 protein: CASSSRSDSYEQYF

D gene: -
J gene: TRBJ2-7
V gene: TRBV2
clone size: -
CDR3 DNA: TGTGCCAGTAGTGAAACAGGCTCCTACGAGCAGTACTTC
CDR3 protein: CASSETGSYEQYF

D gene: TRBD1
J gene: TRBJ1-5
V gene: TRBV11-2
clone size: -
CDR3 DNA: TGTGCCAGCAGCCCGGACAGGGGGTATCAGCCCCAGCATTTT
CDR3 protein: CASSPDRGYQPQHF

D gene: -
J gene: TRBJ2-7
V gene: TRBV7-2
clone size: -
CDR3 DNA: TGTGCCAGCAGCTTCGGCGGGCCCTCCTACGAGCAGTACTTC
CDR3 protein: CASSFGGPSYEQYF

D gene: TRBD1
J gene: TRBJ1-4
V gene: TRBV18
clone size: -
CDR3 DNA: TGTGCCAGCCAACAGGGGGCTAATGAAAAACTGTTTTTT
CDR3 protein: CASQQGANEKLFF

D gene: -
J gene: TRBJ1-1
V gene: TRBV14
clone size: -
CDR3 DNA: TGTGCCAGCAGCCAAGATAAGGGGGTCTCGGCTTTCTTT
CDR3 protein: CASSQDKGVSAFF

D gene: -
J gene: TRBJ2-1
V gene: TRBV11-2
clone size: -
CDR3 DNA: TGTGCCAGCAGCATTACCCGACAGGAGGTCGGCTACAATGAGCAGTTCTTC
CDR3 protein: CASSITRQEVGYNEQFF

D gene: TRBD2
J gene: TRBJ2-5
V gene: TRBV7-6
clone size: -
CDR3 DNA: TGTGCCAGCACCTCCTACGGTGGGCGGGCCGGGGGGGCCCAGTACTTC
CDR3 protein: CASTSYGGRAGGAQYF

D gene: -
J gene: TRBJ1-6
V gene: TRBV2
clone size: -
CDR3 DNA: TGTGCCAGCAGTGAAGCGGCCAGGGGTAGCAATTCACCCCTCCACTTT
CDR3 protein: CASSEAARGSNSPLHF

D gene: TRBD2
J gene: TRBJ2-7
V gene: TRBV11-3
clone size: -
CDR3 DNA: TGTGCCAGCAGCTTAGAAGGGACTAGCGGGACAATCGAGCAGTACTTC
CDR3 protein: CASSLEGTSGTIEQYF

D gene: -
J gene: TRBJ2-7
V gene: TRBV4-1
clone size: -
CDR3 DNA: TGCGCCAGCAGCCAAGCGGGCTACGAGCAGTACTTC
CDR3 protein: CASSQAGYEQYF

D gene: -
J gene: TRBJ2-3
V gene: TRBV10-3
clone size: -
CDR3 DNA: TGTGCCATCAGTGAGTCGGTCACAACAGATACGCAGTATTTT
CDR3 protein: CAISESVTTDTQYF

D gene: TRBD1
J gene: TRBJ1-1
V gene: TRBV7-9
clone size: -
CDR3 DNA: TGTGCCAGCAGCCCAGGTACGGGACAGGGATTTGAAGCTTTCTTT
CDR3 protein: CASSPGTGQGFEAFF

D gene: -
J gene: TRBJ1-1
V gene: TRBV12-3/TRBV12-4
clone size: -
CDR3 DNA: TGTGCCAGCGGGGGGGGCAGGGCGGAGGCTTTCTTT
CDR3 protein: CASGGGRAEAFF

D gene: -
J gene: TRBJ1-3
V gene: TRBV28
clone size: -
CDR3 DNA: TGTGCCAGCAGTTTCGCAGGGAGGGGAAACACCATATATTTT
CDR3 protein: CASSFAGRGNTIYF

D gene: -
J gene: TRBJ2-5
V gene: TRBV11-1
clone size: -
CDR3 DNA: TGTGCCAGCAGCTTAGCCGAGCGGACCCAGTACTTC
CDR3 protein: CASSLAERTQYF

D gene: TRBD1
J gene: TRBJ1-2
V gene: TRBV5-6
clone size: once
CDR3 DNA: TGTGCCAGCAGCTTGGTCGGACAGGGCTATGGCTACACCTTC
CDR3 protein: CASSLVGQGYGYTF

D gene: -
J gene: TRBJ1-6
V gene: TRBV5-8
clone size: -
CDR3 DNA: TGTGCCAGCAGCCCCGTTCGGGGAGTCTTCCACTTT
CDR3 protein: CASSPVRGVFHF

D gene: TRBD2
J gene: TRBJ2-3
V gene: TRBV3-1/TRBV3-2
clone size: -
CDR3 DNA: TGTGCCAGCAGCCAGGCTAGCGGGGGGCATCGCTACACAGATACGCAGTATTTT
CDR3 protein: CASSQASGGHRYTDTQYF

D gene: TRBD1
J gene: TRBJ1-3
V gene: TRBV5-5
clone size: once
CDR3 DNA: TGTGCCAGCAGCCAGAACAGGGGTTTCCACCCTGGAAACACCATATATTTT
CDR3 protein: CASSQNRGFHPGNTIYF

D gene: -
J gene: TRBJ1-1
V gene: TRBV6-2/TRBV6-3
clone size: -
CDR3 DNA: TGTGCCAGCAGTTACCGACAGAGTATGAACACTGAAGCTTTCTTT
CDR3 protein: CASSYRQSMNTEAFF

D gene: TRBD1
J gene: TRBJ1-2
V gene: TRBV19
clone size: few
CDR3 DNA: TGTGCCAGTACCTCCCGACAGGGAGATGGCTACACCTTC
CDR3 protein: CASTSRQGDGYTF

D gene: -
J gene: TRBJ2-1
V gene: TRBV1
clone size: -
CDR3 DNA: TGCACCAGCAGCCAATCTATACGACTAGTCTCCTACAATGAGCAGTTCTTC
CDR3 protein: CTSSQSIRLVSYNEQFF

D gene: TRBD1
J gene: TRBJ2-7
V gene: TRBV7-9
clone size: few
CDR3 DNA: TGTGCCAGCAGCCTTTGGGGGACAGGGAACTACGAGCAGTACTTC
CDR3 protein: CASSLWGTGNYEQYF

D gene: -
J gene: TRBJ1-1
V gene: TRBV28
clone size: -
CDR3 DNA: TGTGCCAGCGCCGGGGAAGGAAAGAACACTGAAGCTTTCTTT
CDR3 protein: CASAGEGKNTEAFF

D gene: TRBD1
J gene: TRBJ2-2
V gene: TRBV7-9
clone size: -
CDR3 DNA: TGTGCCAGCAGCCCGACCGGGACAGAGAACACCGGGGAGCTGTTTTTT
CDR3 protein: CASSPTGTENTGELFF

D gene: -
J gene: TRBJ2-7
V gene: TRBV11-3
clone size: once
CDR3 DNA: TGTGCCTCCTCTGAGAGGGATAGCCTTTACGAGCAGTACTTC
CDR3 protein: CASSERDSLYEQYF

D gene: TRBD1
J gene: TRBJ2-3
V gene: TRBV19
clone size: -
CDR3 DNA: TGTGCCAGTCGCCGGGACAGGGTGACAGATACGCAGTATTTT
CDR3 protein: CASRRDRVTDTQYF

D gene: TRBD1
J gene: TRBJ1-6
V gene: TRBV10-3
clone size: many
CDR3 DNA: TGTGCCATTCAGGACAGGGAGAATTCACCCCTCCACTTT
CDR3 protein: CAIQDRENSPLHF

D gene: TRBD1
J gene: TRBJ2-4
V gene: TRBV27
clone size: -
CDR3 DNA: TGTGCCAGCAGTTACGGGACAGCCCCGAAAGCCAAAAACATTCAGTACTTC
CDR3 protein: CASSYGTAPKAKNIQYF

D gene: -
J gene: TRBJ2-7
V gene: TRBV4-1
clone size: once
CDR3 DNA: TGCGCCAGCAGCCAAGTAAGGGACACAGCGGCCTACGAGCAGTACTTC
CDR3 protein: CASSQVRDTAAYEQYF

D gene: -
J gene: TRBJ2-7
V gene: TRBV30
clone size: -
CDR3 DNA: TGTGCCTGGAGCTCGGTTAGCGCAGTTGAGCAGTACTTC
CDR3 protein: CAWSSVSAVEQYF

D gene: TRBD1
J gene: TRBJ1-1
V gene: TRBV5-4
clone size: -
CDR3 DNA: TGTGCCAGCAGCCCCCAAAGGGACAGGAACACTGAAGCTTTCTTT
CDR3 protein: CASSPQRDRNTEAFF

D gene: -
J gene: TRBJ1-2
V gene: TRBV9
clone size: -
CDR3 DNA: TGTGCCAGCGGAGACTCTGGCTACACCTTC
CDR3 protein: CASGDSGYTF

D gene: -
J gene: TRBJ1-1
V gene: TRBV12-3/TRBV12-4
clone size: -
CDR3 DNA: TGTGCCAGCAGTTTCGCAGGTTCGGTCCCAGCTTTCTTT
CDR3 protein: CASSFAGSVPAFF

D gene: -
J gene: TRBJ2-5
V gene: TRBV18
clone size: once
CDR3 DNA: TGTGCCAGCTCTTTCGAGGGAGAGACCCAGTACTTC
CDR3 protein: CASSFEGETQYF